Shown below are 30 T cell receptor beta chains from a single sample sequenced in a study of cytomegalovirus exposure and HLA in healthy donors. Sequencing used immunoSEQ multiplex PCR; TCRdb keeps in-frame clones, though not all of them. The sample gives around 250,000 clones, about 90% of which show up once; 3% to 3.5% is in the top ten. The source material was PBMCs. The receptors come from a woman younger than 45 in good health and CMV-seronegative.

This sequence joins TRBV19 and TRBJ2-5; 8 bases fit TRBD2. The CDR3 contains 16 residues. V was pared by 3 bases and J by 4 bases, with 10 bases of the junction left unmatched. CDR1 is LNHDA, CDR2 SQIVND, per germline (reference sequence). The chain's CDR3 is CASSMGSGRHRETQYF. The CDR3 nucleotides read TGTGCCAGTAGTATGGGGAGCGGGAGACATCGAGAGACCCAGTACTTC.

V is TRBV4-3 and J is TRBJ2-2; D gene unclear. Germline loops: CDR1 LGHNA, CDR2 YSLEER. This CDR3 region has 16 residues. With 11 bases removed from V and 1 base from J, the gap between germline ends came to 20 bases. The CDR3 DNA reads TGCGCCCAGCGTTGTAGGCCGACGGAGAACACCGGGGAGCTGTTTTTT. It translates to CAQRCRPTENTGELFF.

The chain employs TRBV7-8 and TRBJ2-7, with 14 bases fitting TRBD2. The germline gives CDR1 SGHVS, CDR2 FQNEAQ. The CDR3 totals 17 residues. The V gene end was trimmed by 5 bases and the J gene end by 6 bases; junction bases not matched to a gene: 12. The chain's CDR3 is CASSLLGGLAGVIEQYF. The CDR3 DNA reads TGTGCCAGCAGCCTCCTAGGGGGACTAGCGGGAGTCATCGAGCAGTACTTC.

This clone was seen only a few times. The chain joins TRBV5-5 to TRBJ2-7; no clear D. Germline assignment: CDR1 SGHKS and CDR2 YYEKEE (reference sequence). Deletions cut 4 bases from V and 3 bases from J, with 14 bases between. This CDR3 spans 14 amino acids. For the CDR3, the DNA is TGTGCCAGCAGCCATCCCCCGACTTACTACGAGCAGTACTTC. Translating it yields CASSHPPTYYEQYF.

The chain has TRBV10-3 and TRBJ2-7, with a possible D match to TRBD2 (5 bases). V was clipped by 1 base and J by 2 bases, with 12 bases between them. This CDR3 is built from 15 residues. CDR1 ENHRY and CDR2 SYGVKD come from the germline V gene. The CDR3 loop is CAISELESGTYEQYF. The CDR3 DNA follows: TGTGCCATCAGTGAGTTAGAGTCGGGAACCTACGAGCAGTACTTC.

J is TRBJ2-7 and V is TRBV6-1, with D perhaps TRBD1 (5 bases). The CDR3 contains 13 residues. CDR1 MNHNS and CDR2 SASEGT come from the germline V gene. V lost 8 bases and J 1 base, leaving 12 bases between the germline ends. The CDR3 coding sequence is TGTGCCAGCGCGCCAGGGATTTCCTACGAGCAGTACTTC. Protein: CASAPGISYEQYF.

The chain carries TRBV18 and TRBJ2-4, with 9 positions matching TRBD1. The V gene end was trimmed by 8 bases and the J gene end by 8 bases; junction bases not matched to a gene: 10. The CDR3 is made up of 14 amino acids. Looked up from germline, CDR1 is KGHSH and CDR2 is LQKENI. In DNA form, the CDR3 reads TGTGCCAGCGCCCCGGGGACAGGGTTTGACATTCAGTACTTC. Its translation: CASAPGTGFDIQYF.

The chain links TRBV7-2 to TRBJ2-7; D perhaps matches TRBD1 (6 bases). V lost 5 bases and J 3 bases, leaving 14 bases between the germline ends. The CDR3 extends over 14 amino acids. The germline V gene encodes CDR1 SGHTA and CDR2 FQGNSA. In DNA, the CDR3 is TGTGCCAGCAGCCGAGGAACAGGGAACTACGAGCAGTACTTC. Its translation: CASSRGTGNYEQYF.

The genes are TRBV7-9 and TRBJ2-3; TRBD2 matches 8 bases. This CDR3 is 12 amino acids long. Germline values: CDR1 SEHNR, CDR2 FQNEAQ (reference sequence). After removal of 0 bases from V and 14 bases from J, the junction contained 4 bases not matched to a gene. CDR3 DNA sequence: TGTGCCAGCAGCTTAGCTCTAGCGGGTTTGTATTTT. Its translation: CASSLALAGLYF.

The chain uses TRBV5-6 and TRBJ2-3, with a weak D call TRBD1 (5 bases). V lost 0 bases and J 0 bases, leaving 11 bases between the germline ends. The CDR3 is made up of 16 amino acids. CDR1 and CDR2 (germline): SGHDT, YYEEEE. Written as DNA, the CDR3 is TGTGCCAGCAGCTTGGCTGGCAGGGTAAGCACAGATACGCAGTATTTT. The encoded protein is CASSLAGRVSTDTQYF.

CDR3 sequence: CASSSTGLVQETQYF. DNA for the CDR3: TGTGCCAGCAGCTCAACAGGGTTGGTCCAAGAGACCCAGTACTTC. This chain links TRBV13 with TRBJ2-5, with D possibly TRBD1 on 6 matching bases. V was pared by 4 bases and J by 1 base, with 13 bases between. Germline V lookup: CDR1 PRHDT, CDR2 FYEKMQ (reference sequence). There are 15 residues in the CDR3.

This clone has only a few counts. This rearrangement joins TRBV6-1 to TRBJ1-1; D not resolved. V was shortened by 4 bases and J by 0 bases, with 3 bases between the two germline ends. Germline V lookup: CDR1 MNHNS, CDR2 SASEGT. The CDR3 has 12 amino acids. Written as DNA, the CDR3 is TGTGCCAGCAGTGGGGTGAACACTGAAGCTTTCTTT. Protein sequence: CASSGVNTEAFF.

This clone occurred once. The CDR3 DNA follows: TGTGCCAGCAGCAAAGGGGCTAGCGGGAAGGAGACCCAGTACTTC. Its protein is CASSKGASGKETQYF. The chain links TRBV21-1 to TRBJ2-5; TRBD2 reflects the table's D call only, with no check against the DNA. TRBV21-1 is annotated as a pseudogene. The CDR3 is 15 amino acids.

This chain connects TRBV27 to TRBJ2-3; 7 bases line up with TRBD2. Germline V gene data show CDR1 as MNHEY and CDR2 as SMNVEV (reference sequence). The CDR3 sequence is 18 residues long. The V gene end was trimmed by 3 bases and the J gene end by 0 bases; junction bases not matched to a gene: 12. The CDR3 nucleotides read TGTGCCAGCAGTTTTGACCCGGGACTACGACTTAGCACAGATACGCAGTATTTT. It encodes CASSFDPGLRLSTDTQYF.

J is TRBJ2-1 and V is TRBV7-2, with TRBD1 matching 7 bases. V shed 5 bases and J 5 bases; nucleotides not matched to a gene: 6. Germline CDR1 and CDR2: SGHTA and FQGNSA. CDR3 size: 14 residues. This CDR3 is CASSPRTGHNEQFF. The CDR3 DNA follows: TGTGCCAGCAGCCCCCGGACAGGCCACAATGAGCAGTTCTTC.

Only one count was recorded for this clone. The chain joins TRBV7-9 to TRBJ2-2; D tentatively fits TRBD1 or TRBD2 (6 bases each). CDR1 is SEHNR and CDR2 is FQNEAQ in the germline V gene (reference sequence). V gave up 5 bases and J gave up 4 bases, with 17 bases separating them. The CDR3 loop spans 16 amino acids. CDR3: CASSAGAGGRTGELFF. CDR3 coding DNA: TGTGCCAGCAGCGCGGGCGCCGGGGGCCGCACCGGGGAGCTGTTTTTT.

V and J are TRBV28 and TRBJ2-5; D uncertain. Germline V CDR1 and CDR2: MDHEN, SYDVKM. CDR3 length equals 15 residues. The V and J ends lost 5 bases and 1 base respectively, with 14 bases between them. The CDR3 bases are TGTGCCAGCAGTCCCCCGACTCTACTCCAAGAGACCCAGTACTTC. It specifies CASSPPTLLQETQYF. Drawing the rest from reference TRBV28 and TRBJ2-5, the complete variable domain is DVKVTQSSRYLVKRTGEKVFLECVQDMDHENMFWYRQDPGLGLRLIYFSYDVKMKEKGDIPEGYSVSREKKERFSLILESASTNQTSMYLCASSPPTLLQETQYFGPGTRLLVL.

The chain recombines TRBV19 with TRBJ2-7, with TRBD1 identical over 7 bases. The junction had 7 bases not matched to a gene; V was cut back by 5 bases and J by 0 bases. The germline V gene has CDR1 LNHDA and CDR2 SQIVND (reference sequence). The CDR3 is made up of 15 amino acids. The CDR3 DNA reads TGTGCCAGTAGTCCCCAAGGGACAGTCTCCTACGAGCAGTACTTC. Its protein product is CASSPQGTVSYEQYF.

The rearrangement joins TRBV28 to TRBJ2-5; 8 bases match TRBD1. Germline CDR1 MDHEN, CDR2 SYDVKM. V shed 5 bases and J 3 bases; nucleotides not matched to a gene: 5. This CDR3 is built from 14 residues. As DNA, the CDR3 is TGTGCCAGCAGTACCGGACAGGGAGAAGAGACCCAGTACTTC. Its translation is CASSTGQGEETQYF.

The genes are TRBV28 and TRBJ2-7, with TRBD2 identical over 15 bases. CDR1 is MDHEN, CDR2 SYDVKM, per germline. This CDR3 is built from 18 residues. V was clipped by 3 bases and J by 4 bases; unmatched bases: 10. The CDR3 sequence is CASSFPGTSGRFPYEQYF. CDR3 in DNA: TGTGCCAGCAGTTTTCCCGGGACTAGCGGGAGGTTTCCATACGAGCAGTACTTC.

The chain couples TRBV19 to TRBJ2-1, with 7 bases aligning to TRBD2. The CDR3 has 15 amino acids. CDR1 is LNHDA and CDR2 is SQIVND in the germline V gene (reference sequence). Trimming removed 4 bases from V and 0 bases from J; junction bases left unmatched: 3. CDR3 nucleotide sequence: TGTGCCAGTAGTACTAGCGGAAGCTCCTACAATGAGCAGTTCTTC. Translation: CASSTSGSSYNEQFF.

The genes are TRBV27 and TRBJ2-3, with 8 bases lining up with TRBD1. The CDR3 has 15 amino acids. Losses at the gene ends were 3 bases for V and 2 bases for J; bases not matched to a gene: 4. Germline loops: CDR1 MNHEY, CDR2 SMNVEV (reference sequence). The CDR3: CASSLGQEFTDTQYF. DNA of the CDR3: TGTGCCAGCAGTTTGGGACAGGAGTTCACAGATACGCAGTATTTT.

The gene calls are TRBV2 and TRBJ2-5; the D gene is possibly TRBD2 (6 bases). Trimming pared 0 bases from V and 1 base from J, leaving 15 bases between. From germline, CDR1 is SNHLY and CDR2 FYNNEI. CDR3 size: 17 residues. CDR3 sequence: CASSEAPGVRPQETQYF. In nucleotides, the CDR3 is TGTGCCAGCAGTGAAGCGCCGGGAGTCAGGCCCCAAGAGACCCAGTACTTC.

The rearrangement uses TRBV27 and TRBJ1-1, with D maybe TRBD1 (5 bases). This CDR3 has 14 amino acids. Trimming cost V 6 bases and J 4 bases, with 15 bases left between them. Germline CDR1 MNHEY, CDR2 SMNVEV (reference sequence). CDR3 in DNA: TGTGCCAGCAGGCAGGGAAGAGGGAGCACTGAAGCTTTCTTT. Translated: CASRQGRGSTEAFF.

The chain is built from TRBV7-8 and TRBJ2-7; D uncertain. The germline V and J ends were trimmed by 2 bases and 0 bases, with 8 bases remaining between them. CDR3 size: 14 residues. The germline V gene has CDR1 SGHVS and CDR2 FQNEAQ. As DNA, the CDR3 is TGTGCCAGCAGCTTATTGTCTGGCTCCTACGAGCAGTACTTC. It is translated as CASSLLSGSYEQYF.

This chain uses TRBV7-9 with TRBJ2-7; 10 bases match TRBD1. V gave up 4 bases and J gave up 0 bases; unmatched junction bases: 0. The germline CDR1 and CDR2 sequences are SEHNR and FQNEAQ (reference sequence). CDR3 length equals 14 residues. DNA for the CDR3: TGTGCCAGCAGCTGGGACAGGGGCTCCTACGAGCAGTACTTC. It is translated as CASSWDRGSYEQYF.

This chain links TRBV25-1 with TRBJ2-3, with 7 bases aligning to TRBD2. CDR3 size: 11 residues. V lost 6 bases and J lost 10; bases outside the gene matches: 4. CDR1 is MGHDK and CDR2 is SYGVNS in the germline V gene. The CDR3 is CASSLAGAQYF. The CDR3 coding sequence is TGTGCCAGCAGCCTCGCGGGGGCGCAGTATTTT.

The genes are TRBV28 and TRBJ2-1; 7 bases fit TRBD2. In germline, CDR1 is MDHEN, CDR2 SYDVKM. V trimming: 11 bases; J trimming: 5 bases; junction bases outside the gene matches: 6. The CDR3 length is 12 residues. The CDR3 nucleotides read TGTGCCGGCCAGCGGGGAAACAATGAGCAGTTCTTC. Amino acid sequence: CAGQRGNNEQFF.

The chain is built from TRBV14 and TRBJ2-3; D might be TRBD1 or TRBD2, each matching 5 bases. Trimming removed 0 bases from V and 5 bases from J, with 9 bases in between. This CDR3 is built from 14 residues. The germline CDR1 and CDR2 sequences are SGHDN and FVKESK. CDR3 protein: CASSQDLRGDTQYF. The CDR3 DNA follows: TGTGCCAGCAGCCAAGATCTGAGGGGAGATACGCAGTATTTT.

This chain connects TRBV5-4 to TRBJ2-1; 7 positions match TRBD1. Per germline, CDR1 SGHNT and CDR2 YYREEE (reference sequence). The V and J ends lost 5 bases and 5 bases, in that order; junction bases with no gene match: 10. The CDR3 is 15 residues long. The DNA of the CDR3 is TGTGCCAGCAGGGACCGGGACAGCGGACACAATGAGCAGTTCTTC. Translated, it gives CASRDRDSGHNEQFF.